This T cell receptor beta chain derives from a study of tissue T cells after allogeneic stem cell transplantation. In the study overall: Tissue samples with histologically apparent lymphocytes on H&E review were prioritized for sequencing.

Repertoires were generated with immunoSEQ multiplex PCR, while TCRdb's copy carries only in-frame clones and drops some. The repertoire holds roughly 8,900 clones, with approximately 59% as singletons. Germline CDR1 reads ENHRY; CDR2 reads SYGVKD. V dropped 4 bases and J dropped 6 bases, with 19 bases sitting between them. The CDR3 runs to 16 residues. GI sites, liver, skin and spleen were taken after median 9.75 post-mortem hours. The source is a woman aged 18 to 49 with breast cancer. The gene calls are TRBV10-3 and TRBJ1-5; no reliable D call. This specimen was tissue from the ileum, taken at autopsy. The DNA of the CDR3 is TGTGCCATCAGTGCCGAGGAGCCCTCGGAGGGTCAGCCCCAGCATTTT. It encodes CAISAEEPSEGQPQHF.